This TCR beta chain was recovered during a study of OX40 agonist ivuxolimab in advanced cancers. On the study more broadly: Hepatocellular carcinoma, melanoma, renal cell or head and neck cancer occurred in dose-escalation patients. Age averaged around 59 years (range 23 to 79), and 82.7% were male. Prior anti-PD-1, anti-PD-L1 or anti-CTLA-4 therapy was allowed; roughly 40% had some.

The repertoire was sequenced with immunoSEQ multiplex PCR; TCRdb's copy has only in-frame clones and lacks some. Of 25,000 to 30,000 clones in the sample, approximately 86% were seen once. V was clipped by 9 bases and J by 1 base; unmatched bases: 12. In germline, CDR1 is SNHLY, CDR2 FYNNEI. The CDR3 extends over 15 amino acids. The source material was CD4+ or CD8+ T cells sorted from blood, sampled in a trial of the OX40 agonist ivuxolimab. The TCR sequence derives from an adult with an advanced solid tumor such as melanoma, head and neck, liver or kidney cancer. V usage is TRBV2 and J usage is TRBJ2-7, with TRBD1 matching over 7 bases. The CDR3: CARQGRGYNSYEQYF. CDR3 nucleotides: TGTGCCAGACAGGGGAGAGGTTACAATTCCTACGAGCAGTACTTC.